The sequence of this T cell receptor (beta chain) was determined in a study of blood T cell repertoires in COVID-19. Across the whole study: Sample material is recorded as cDNA or gDNA derived from T cells, B-cell-depleted T cells, or PBMCs.

Germline V gene data show CDR1 as LNHNV and CDR2 as YYDKDF (reference sequence). Trimming removed 3 bases at V and 4 bases at J, with 18 bases between. The CDR3 loop spans 16 amino acids. Sequencing was performed with immunoSEQ multiplex PCR; in TCRdb, only in-frame clones are kept and a portion is missing. The table includes fewer than 350,000 clones, approximately 85% detected once. Participants spanned ages about 18 to 90 years and resided in over 20 US areas. The chain is built from TRBV15 and TRBJ1-1, with D uncertain. Sequenced sample: PBMCs or T cells enriched from blood (not recorded which). The receptor comes from a man aged 25-45 years who had recovered from COVID-19. CDR3 amino acids: CATSRGGGQWVTEAFF. Written as DNA, the CDR3 is TGTGCCACCAGCAGGGGAGGTGGGCAGTGGGTCACTGAAGCTTTCTTT.